This is a list of T cell receptor beta chains from one sample in a study of blood T cell repertoires in COVID-19. Sequencing was performed with immunoSEQ multiplex PCR; in TCRdb, only in-frame clones are kept and a portion is missing. The repertoire holds around 200,000 clones, 70% to 90% seen once, with over 9.5% in the top ten. Sample: peripheral blood. These receptors were obtained from a woman older than 75 with acute or convalescent COVID-19. Both conserved end residues are part of each CDR3. Fields, in order: clone size, J gene, D gene, V gene, CDR3 DNA, CDR3 protein. The D gene is left open where the match is weak. For some rows the clone size is stated as once, few or many, or as a class when expanded; others skip it.

clone size: few
J gene: TRBJ2-1
D gene: .
V gene: TRBV24-1
CDR3 DNA: TGTGCCACCAGTGATGACTCCCGCGGGGCCAATGAGCAGTTCTTC
CDR3 protein: CATSDDSRGANEQFF

clone size: .
J gene: TRBJ2-7
D gene: TRBD2
V gene: TRBV19
CDR3 DNA: TGTGCCAGTAGAGCAGCGGGGGCCGGGACCGCCTACGAGCAGTACTTC
CDR3 protein: CASRAAGAGTAYEQYF

clone size: .
J gene: TRBJ2-7
D gene: TRBD2
V gene: TRBV27
CDR3 DNA: TGTGCCAGCAGGGAGACTAGCGGGAGGGCCCACGAGCAGTACTTC
CDR3 protein: CASRETSGRAHEQYF

clone size: .
J gene: TRBJ2-3
D gene: .
V gene: TRBV7-8
CDR3 DNA: TGTGCCAGCAGCGCTCTAGAGAGCACAGATACGCAGTATTTT
CDR3 protein: CASSALESTDTQYF

clone size: .
J gene: TRBJ1-2
D gene: .
V gene: TRBV5-1
CDR3 DNA: TGCGCCAGCAGCTTGGCCGGGGAGGGACGAGACTATGGCTACACCTTC
CDR3 protein: CASSLAGEGRDYGYTF

clone size: .
J gene: TRBJ2-7
D gene: TRBD2
V gene: TRBV6-5
CDR3 DNA: TGTGCCAGCATTTGGACTAGCGGGAGCATCGAGCAGTACTTC
CDR3 protein: CASIWTSGSIEQYF

clone size: once
J gene: TRBJ2-7
D gene: TRBD2
V gene: TRBV18
CDR3 DNA: TGTGCCAGCTCACCACCGGGACTAGAGACGTACGAGCAGTACTTC
CDR3 protein: CASSPPGLETYEQYF

clone size: .
J gene: TRBJ2-5
D gene: .
V gene: TRBV7-2
CDR3 DNA: TGTGCCAGCAGCTTAAGGGTGTCGGGGACTGGTGAGACCCAGTACTTC
CDR3 protein: CASSLRVSGTGETQYF

clone size: once
J gene: TRBJ2-7
D gene: TRBD1
V gene: TRBV5-6
CDR3 DNA: TGTGCCAGTCTCGCCGGGACAGGGGTATACGAGCAGTACTTC
CDR3 protein: CASLAGTGVYEQYF

clone size: few
J gene: TRBJ2-7
D gene: .
V gene: TRBV24-1
CDR3 DNA: TGTGCCACCGCGCGCGCAGGGTCCTACGAGCAGTACTTC
CDR3 protein: CATARAGSYEQYF

clone size: .
J gene: TRBJ2-3
D gene: TRBD2
V gene: TRBV11-3
CDR3 DNA: TGTGCCAGCAGCTTAGTAGCGGGGGGTGCAGATACGCAGTATTTT
CDR3 protein: CASSLVAGGADTQYF

clone size: once
J gene: TRBJ2-6
D gene: TRBD1
V gene: TRBV24-1
CDR3 DNA: TGTGCCACCAGTGATGCCCCCGGGACAGGGGACTCCGGGGCCAACGTCCTGACTTTC
CDR3 protein: CATSDAPGTGDSGANVLTF

clone size: few
J gene: TRBJ2-6
D gene: TRBD1
V gene: TRBV7-3
CDR3 DNA: TGTGCCAGCAGCCTAGGGCCACAGGGGAACTCTGGGGCCAACGTCCTGACTTTC
CDR3 protein: CASSLGPQGNSGANVLTF

clone size: .
J gene: TRBJ1-4
D gene: .
V gene: TRBV5-1
CDR3 DNA: TGCGCCAGCAGCTCTACAGGGCCAACTAATGAAAAACTGTTTTTT
CDR3 protein: CASSSTGPTNEKLFF

clone size: .
J gene: TRBJ1-2
D gene: .
V gene: TRBV10-3
CDR3 DNA: TGTGCCATCAGTGAGTCTACGATAGCCTATGGCTACACCTTC
CDR3 protein: CAISESTIAYGYTF

clone size: .
J gene: TRBJ1-2
D gene: TRBD1
V gene: TRBV7-9
CDR3 DNA: TGTGCCAGCAGCTTGACAGGGTACGGCTACACCTTC
CDR3 protein: CASSLTGYGYTF

clone size: .
J gene: TRBJ2-4
D gene: .
V gene: TRBV2
CDR3 DNA: TGTGCCAGCAGTGAACTGGCGGAAAACTCAAACATTCAGTACTTC
CDR3 protein: CASSELAENSNIQYF

clone size: .
J gene: TRBJ2-1
D gene: TRBD1
V gene: TRBV5-6
CDR3 DNA: TGTGCCAGCAGCTTGGGGGACAGGGCATACAATGAGCAGTTCTTC
CDR3 protein: CASSLGDRAYNEQFF

clone size: .
J gene: TRBJ1-1
D gene: .
V gene: TRBV3-1/TRBV3-2
CDR3 DNA: TGTGCCAGCAGCCTAGGGCAGGGAGGATTAAACACTGAAGCTTTCTTT
CDR3 protein: CASSLGQGGLNTEAFF

clone size: .
J gene: TRBJ1-1
D gene: .
V gene: TRBV5-4
CDR3 DNA: TGTGCCAGCAGCTACAGGGTAGGTGAAGCTTTCTTT
CDR3 protein: CASSYRVGEAFF

clone size: .
J gene: TRBJ1-4
D gene: .
V gene: TRBV18
CDR3 DNA: TGTGCCAGCTCACCCGGAGTGAAGACCGGAACTAATGAAAAACTGTTTTTT
CDR3 protein: CASSPGVKTGTNEKLFF

clone size: .
J gene: TRBJ1-2
D gene: .
V gene: TRBV5-4
CDR3 DNA: TGTGCCAGCAGCTTGGGGTCCCCAGTTGGCTACACCTTC
CDR3 protein: CASSLGSPVGYTF

clone size: .
J gene: TRBJ2-1
D gene: .
V gene: TRBV30
CDR3 DNA: TGTGCCTCTACCTCCTACAATGAGCAGTTCTTC
CDR3 protein: CASTSYNEQFF

clone size: .
J gene: TRBJ2-7
D gene: TRBD1
V gene: TRBV18
CDR3 DNA: TGTGCCAGCTCACCTCCGGGACAGGGATCGGGGGAGCAGTACTTC
CDR3 protein: CASSPPGQGSGEQYF

clone size: .
J gene: TRBJ2-1
D gene: TRBD2
V gene: TRBV29-1
CDR3 DNA: TGCAGCACCGCCGGGGGACTAGCGGCGGTATACAATGAGCAGTTCTTC
CDR3 protein: CSTAGGLAAVYNEQFF

clone size: .
J gene: TRBJ2-3
D gene: .
V gene: TRBV4-2
CDR3 DNA: TGTGCCAGCAGCTCAAGGGGCCCCCCGGATACGCAGTATTTT
CDR3 protein: CASSSRGPPDTQYF

clone size: .
J gene: TRBJ2-7
D gene: TRBD2
V gene: TRBV6-5
CDR3 DNA: TGTGCCAGCAGTCTTCTAGCGGGGACCGCCTACGAGCAGTACTTC
CDR3 protein: CASSLLAGTAYEQYF

clone size: .
J gene: TRBJ2-7
D gene: .
V gene: TRBV27
CDR3 DNA: TGTGCCAGCAGTTTAGGCCCAGCAGGGGAGCAGTACTTC
CDR3 protein: CASSLGPAGEQYF

clone size: few
J gene: TRBJ2-5
D gene: TRBD2
V gene: TRBV7-2
CDR3 DNA: TGTGCCAGCAGCTTACAACTAGCGGGGGGGCAGGGGACCCAGTACTTC
CDR3 protein: CASSLQLAGGQGTQYF